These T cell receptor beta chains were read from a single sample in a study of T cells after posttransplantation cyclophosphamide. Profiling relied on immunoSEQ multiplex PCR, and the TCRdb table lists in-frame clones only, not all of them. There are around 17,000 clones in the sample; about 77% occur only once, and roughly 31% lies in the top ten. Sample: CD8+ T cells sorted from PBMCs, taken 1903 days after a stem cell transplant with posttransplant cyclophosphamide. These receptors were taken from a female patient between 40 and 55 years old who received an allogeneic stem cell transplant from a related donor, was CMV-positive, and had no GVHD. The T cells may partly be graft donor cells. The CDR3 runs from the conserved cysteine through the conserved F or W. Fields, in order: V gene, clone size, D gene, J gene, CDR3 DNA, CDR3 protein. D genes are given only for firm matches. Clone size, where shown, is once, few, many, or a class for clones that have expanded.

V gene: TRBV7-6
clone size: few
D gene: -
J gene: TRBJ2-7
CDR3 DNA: TGTGCCAGCAGCGAAGAGGGGGAATCCTACGAGCAGTACTTC
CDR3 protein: CASSEEGESYEQYF

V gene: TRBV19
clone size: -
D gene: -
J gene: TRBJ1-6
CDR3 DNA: TGTGCCAGTAGTATAGTAGGCAGGGGCTATTCACCCCTCCACTTT
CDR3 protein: CASSIVGRGYSPLHF

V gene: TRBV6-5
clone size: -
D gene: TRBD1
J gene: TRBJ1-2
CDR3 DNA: TGTGCCAGCAGGGTCGGGGCAGGGGGGGGCTACACCTTC
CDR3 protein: CASRVGAGGGYTF

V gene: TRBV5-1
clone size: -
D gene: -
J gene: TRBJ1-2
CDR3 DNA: TGCGCCAGCAGTTCCCGGACTCCAAACTATGGCTACACCTTC
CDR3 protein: CASSSRTPNYGYTF

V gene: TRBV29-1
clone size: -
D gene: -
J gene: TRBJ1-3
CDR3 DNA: TGCAGCGTTCGGTCTACAAACACCATATATTTT
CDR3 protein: CSVRSTNTIYF

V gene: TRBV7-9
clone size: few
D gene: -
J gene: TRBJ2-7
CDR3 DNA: TGTGCCAGCAGCTTACGAGGGCCGGTAATATACGAGCAGTACTTC
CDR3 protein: CASSLRGPVIYEQYF

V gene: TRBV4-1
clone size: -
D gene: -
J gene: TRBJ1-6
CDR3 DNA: TGCGCCAGCAGCCCACAAGAAACCTATAATTCACCCCTCCACTTT
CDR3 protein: CASSPQETYNSPLHF

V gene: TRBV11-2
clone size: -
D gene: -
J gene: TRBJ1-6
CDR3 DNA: TGTGCCAGCAGCTCCCAATTCCACTCGGATTCACCCCTCCACTTT
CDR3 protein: CASSSQFHSDSPLHF

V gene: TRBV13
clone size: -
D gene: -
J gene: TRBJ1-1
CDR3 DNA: TGTGCCAGCAGCTTAGAGGTGGCGGAGAACACTGAAGCTTTCTTT
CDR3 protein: CASSLEVAENTEAFF

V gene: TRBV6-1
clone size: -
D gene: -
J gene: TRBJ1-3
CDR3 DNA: TGTGCCAGCAGTGAAGGGCCGGAGGTATTAGGAAACACCATATATTTT
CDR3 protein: CASSEGPEVLGNTIYF

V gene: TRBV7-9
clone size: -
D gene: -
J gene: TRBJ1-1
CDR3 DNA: TGTGCCAGCAGCCCCCCTCAAGGGGGGGGGCTGACTGAAGCTTTCTTT
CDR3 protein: CASSPPQGGGLTEAFF

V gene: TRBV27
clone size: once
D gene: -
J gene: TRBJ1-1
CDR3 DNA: TGTGCCAGCGGGAGGGACACTGAAGCTTTCTTT
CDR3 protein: CASGRDTEAFF

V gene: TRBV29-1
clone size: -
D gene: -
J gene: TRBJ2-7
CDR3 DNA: TGCAGCGTTGAAGAACACACTAAGAACGAGCAGTACTTC
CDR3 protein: CSVEEHTKNEQYF

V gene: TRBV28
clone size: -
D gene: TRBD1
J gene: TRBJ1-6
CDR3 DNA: TGTGCCAGCAGTTTAGGACAGGGGAATTCACCCCTCCACTTT
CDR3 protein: CASSLGQGNSPLHF

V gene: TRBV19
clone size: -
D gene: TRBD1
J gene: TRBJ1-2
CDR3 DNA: TGTGCCAGTAGCGAACGACGGGACAGGGAGAACTATGGCTACACCTTC
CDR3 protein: CASSERRDRENYGYTF

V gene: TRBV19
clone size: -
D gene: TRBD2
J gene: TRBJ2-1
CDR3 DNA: TGTGCCAGTACCGATAGCGGGGCTAGCTCCTACAATGAGCAGTTCTTC
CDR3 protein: CASTDSGASSYNEQFF

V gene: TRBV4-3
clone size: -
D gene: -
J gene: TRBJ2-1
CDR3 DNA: TGCGCCAGCAGCCAAGAACTTCGGAGCTCCTACAATGAGCAGTTCTTC
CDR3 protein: CASSQELRSSYNEQFF